The present entry profiles one T cell receptor beta chain with its context. No antigen is known for it. This CDR3 has 14 residues. The V and J ends lost 3 bases and 5 bases respectively, with 13 bases between them. The data are from a study of T-cell reconstitution after alpha-beta-depleted transplantation in children. Broader study findings: After transplant, at about two months, alpha-beta T cells were reportedly derived from several hundred expanded graft clones. The authors attributed T-cell counts and diversity one year after transplant mostly to newly produced T cells.

The library targeted TCRbeta and was prepared with unique molecular identifiers. Via MiXCR, TCRdb re-called the PCR reads, giving one row per CDR3 protein. The sample holds 280,000 or so distinct CDR3 sequences, approximately 10% seen once. This TCR was sampled from a male patient aged 2 to 10 who had a stem cell transplant for chronic granulomatous disease, so the T cells may come from the graft donor. Sequencing was performed on peripheral blood, taken 180 days after TCRalphabeta/CD19-depleted stem cell transplant. The gene calls are TRBV12-3 or TRBV12-4 and TRBJ2-5; D might be TRBD2 (5 bases). The CDR3 DNA reads TGTGCCAGCAGTTTTATATCGGGGTCGGAGACCCAGTACTTC. The encoded protein is CASSFISGSETQYF.